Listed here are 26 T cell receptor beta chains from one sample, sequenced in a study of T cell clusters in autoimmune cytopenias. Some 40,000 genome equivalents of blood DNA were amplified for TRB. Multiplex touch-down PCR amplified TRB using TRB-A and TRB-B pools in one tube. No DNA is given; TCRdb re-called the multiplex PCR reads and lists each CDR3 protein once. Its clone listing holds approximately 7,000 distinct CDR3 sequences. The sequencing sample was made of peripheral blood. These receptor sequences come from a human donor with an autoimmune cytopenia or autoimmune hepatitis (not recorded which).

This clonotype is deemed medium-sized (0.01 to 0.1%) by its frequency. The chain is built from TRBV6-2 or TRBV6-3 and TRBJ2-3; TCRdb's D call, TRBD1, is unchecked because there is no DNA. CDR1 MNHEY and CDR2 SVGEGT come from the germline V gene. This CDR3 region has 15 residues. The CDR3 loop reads CATLDRGSSTDTQYF.

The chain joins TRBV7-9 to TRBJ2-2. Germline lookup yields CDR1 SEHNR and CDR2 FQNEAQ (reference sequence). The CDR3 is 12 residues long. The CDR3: CASSPLPGELFF.

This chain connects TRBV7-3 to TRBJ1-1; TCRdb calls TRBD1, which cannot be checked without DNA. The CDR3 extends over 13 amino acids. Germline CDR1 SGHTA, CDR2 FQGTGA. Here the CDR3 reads CASSPVGGTEAFF.

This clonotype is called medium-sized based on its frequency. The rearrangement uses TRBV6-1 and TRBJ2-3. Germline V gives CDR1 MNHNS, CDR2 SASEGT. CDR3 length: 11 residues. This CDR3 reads CASKVADTQYF.

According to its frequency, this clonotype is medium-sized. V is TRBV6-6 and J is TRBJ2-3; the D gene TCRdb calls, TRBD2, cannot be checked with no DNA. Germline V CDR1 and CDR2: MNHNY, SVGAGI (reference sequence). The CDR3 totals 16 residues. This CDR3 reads CASRKRDLPVGDTQYF.

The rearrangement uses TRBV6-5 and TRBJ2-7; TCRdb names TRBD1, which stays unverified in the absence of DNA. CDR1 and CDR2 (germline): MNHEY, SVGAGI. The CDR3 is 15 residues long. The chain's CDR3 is CASSYHGQGTYEQYF.

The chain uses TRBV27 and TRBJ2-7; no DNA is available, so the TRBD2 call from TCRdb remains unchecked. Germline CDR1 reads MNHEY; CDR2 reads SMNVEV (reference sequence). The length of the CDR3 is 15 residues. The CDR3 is CASRPNQRGRGEQYF.

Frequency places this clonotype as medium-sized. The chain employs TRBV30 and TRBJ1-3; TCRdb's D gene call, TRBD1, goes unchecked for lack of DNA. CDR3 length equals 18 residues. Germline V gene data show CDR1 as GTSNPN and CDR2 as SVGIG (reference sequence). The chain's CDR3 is CAWGITRDRERTGNTIYF.

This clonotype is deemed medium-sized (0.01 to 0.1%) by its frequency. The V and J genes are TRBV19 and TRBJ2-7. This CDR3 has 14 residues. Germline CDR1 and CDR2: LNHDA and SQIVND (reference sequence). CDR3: CASSPTRPPYEQYF.

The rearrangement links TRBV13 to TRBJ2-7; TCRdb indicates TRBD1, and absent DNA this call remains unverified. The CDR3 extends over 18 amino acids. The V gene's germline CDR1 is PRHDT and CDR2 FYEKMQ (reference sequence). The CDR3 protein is CASSLGRAGGTGGYEQYF.

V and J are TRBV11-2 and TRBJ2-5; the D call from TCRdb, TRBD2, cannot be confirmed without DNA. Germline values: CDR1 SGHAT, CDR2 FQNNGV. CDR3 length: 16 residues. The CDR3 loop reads CASSLDLASGAETQYF.

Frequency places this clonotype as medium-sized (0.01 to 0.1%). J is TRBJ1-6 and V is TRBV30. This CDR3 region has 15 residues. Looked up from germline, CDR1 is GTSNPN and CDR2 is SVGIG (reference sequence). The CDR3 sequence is CAWSAVGAYNSPLHF.

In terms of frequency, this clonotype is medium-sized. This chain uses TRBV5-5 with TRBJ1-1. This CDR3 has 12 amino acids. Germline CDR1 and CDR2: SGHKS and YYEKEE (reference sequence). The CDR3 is CASSQRSGGAFF.

The chain's CDR3 is CASSDTGRWTGELFF. The chain joins TRBV5-5 to TRBJ2-2; absent DNA, TCRdb's TRBD1 call cannot be checked. CDR1 and CDR2 (germline): SGHKS, YYEKEE (reference sequence). This CDR3 spans 15 amino acids.

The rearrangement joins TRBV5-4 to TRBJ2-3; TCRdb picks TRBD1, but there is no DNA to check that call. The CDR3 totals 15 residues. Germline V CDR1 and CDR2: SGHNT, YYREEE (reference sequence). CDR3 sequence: CASGLGGRVTDTQYF.

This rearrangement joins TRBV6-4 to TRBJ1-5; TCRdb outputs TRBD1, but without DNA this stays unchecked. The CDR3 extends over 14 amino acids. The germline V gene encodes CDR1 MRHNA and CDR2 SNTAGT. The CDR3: CASSDRAGGQPQHF.

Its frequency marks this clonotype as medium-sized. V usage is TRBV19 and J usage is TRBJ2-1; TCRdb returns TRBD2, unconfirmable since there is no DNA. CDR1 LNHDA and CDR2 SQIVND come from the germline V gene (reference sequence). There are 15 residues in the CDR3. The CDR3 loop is CASSTGTTTYNEQFF.

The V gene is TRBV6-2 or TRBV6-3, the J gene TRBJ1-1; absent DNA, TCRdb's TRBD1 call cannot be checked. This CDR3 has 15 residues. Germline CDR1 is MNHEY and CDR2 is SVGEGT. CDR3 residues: CASRAQGGARTEAFF.

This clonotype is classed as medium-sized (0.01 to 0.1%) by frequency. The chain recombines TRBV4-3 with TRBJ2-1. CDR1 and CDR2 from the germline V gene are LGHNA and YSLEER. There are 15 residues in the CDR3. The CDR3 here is CASSQGQGPYNEQFF.

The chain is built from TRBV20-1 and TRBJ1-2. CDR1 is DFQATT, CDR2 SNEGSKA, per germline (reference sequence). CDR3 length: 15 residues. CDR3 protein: CSANNGRGVLDGYTF.

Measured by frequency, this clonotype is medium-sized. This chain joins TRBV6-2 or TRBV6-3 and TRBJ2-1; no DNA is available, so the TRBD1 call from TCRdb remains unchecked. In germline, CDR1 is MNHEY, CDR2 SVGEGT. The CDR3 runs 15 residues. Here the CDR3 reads CASSYSGGRYNEQFF.

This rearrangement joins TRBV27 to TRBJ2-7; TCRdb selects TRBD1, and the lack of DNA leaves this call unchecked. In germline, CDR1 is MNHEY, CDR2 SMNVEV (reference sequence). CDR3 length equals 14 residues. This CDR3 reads CASSLLTGKVEQYF.

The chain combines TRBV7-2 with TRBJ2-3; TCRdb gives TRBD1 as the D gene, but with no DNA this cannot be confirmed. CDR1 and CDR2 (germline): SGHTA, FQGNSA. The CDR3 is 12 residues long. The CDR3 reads CASSRPSDTQYF.

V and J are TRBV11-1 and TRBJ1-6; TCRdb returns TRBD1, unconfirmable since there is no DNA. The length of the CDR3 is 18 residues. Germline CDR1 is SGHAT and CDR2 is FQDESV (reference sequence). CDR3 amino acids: CASSLPYRGLGDNSPLHF.

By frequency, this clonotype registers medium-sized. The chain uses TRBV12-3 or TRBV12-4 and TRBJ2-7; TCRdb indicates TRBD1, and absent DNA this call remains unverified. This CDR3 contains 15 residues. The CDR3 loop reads CASSLVQGAGHEQYF.

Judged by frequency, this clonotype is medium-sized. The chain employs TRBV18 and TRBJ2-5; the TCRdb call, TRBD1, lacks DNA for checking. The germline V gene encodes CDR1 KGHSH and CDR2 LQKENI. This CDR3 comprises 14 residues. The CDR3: CASSRLDRGETQYF.